One TCR beta chain is described in this entry. The antigen remains undetermined. Trimming took 6 bases from V and 0 from J; bases not matched to a gene: 6. This CDR3 is 15 amino acids long. cDNA libraries for TCR alpha and TCR beta, carrying sample barcodes and UMIs, came from 5'RACE with constant-segment primers. Each CDR3 protein gets one entry after TCRdb re-called the 5' RACE reads with MiXCR. The repertoire consists of around 250,000 distinct CDR3 sequences, with less than 20% occurring once and the leading ten covering around 2%. This record comes from a study of T-cell memory formation after mild COVID-19. Across the whole study: Largely, TCR clusters stayed within a single donor.

Study conclusions and caveats: Prior to infection, memory already included some responding clones, suggesting cross-reactive memory joined.

This rearrangement joins TRBV12-3 or TRBV12-4 to TRBJ2-7; 9 nucleotides line up with TRBD1. The sample comprised PBMCs or a T cell subset sorted from them (not recorded which). The sequence came from an adult woman who had mild COVID-19 (a few samples of this study predate the infection). Cell type and time point are not known. CDR3 in amino acids: CASRYTGGASYEQYF. The CDR3 DNA reads TGTGCCAGCAGGTATACAGGGGGCGCCTCCTACGAGCAGTACTTC.